A single TCR beta chain is shown here with its context. This sample was taken from a study of blood T cell repertoires in COVID-19. As for the study in general: The study drew acute and convalescent COVID-19 samples from the United States, Italy and Spain.

The table came from immunoSEQ multiplex PCR; TCRdb's copy has only in-frame clones and leaves some out. Of some 150,000 clones in the sample, roughly 88% were seen once. This CDR3 spans 16 amino acids. V was pared by 2 bases and J by 0 bases, with 13 bases between. The germline V gene encodes CDR1 MNHNS and CDR2 SASEGT. A Seattle source enrolled patients during active infection and followed them longitudinally. The sample was peripheral blood. V usage is TRBV6-1 and J usage is TRBJ1-1, with D possibly TRBD1 on 5 matching bases. This receptor was identified in a man aged 55 to 70 with COVID-19, enrolled during active disease. DNA for the CDR3: TGTGCCAGCAGTGAATTGCGGGGCTACATGAACACTGAAGCTTTCTTT. Residues: CASSELRGYMNTEAFF.